This entry is about one T cell receptor (beta chain). Antigen specificity is unknown. Conversion of TCR transcripts into cDNA relied on 5'RACE template switching, which added a universal primer site and UMIs. TCRdb re-derived calls from the 5' RACE reads in MiXCR, one entry per CDR3 protein. The sample shows some 240,000 distinct CDR3 sequences, approximately 3% of them seen only once. After removal of 5 bases from V and 1 base from J, the junction contained 7 bases not matched to a gene. CDR1 is SEHNR and CDR2 is FQNEAQ in the germline V gene (reference sequence). The CDR3 runs to 16 residues. These data belong to a study of T cells after yellow fever vaccination. General study points: Reappearance after the booster was observed for most primary-vaccination clones (around 95% CD4, around 90% CD8). The secondary response was weaker but peaked faster, day 5 versus 15. Some clonotypes, a small share, were shared between CD4 and CD8 compartments.

Sample: CD4+ T cells sorted from PBMCs, taken 10 days after the yellow fever booster vaccination. This clonotype was sampled from a man in his late teens or twenties who received the YFV17D yellow fever vaccine. The V and J genes are TRBV7-9 and TRBJ2-3; the match to TRBD2 covers 9 bases. The CDR3 protein is CASSPLERGGTDTQYF. CDR3 coding DNA: TGTGCCAGCAGCCCCCTGGAGCGGGGGGGCACAGATACGCAGTATTTT.